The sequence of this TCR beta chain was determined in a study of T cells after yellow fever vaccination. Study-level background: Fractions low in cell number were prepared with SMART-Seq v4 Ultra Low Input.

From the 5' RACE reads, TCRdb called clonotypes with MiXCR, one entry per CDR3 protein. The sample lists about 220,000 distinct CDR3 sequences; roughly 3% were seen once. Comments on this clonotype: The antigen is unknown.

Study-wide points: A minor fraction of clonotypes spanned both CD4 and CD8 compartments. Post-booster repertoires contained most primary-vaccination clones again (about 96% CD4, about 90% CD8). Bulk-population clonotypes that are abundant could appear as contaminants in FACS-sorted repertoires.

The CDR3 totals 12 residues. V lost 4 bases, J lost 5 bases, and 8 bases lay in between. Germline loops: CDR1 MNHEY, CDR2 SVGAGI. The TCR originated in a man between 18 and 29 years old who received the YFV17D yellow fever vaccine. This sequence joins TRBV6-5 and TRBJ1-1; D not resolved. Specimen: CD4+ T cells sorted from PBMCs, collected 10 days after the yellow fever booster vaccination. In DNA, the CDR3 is TGTGCCAGCAGTTCGTTTGAAACTGAAGCTTTCTTT. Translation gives CASSSFETEAFF.